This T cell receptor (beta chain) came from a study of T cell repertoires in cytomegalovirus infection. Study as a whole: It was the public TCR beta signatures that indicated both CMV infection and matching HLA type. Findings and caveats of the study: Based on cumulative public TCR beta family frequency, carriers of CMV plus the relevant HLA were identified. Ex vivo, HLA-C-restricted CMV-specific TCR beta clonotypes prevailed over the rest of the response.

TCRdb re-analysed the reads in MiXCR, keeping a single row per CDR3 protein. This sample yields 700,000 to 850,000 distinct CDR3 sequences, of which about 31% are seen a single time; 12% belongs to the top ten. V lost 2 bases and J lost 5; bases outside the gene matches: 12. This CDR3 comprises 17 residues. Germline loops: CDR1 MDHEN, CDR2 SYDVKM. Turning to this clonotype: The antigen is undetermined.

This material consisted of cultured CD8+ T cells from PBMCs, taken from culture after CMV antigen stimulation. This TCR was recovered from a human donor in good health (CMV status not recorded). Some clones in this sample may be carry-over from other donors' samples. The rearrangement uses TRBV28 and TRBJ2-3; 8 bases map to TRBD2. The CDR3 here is CASSLTNLGGAEDTQYF. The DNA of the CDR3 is TGTGCCAGCAGTTTAACCAATCTCGGGGGGGCTGAAGATACGCAGTATTTT.